These 27 T cell receptor beta chains share one sample of origin, sequenced in a study of blood T cell repertoires in COVID-19. Clones were sequenced by immunoSEQ multiplex PCR, and TCRdb holds only the in-frame ones, with some missing. The sample records approximately 210,000 clones, more than 75% being singletons. Material for sequencing was PBMCs or T cells enriched from blood (not recorded which). The receptors shown here come from a young man with acute COVID-19.

The chain couples TRBV6-5 to TRBJ1-2; the D gene is possibly TRBD1 (6 bases). Trimming cost V 10 bases and J 5 bases, with 20 bases left between them. Germline CDR1 reads MNHEY; CDR2 reads SVGAGI. This CDR3 comprises 14 residues. The CDR3 DNA reads TGTGCCACCGACTGGGGACAATTATCTTATGGCTACACCTTC. This translates into CATDWGQLSYGYTF.

This chain joins TRBV24-1 and TRBJ1-5, with TRBD1 as a possible D gene (5 bases). V was cut by 10 bases and J by 6 bases, with 12 bases left in between. CDR3 length equals 12 residues. Germline CDR1 and CDR2: KGHDR and SFDVKD. CDR3 region: CATTGGGQPQHF. The CDR3 coding sequence is TGTGCCACTACCGGGGGGGGTCAGCCCCAGCATTTT.

This clone was detected only once. The J gene is TRBJ1-1, the V gene TRBV5-1, with 7 bases lining up with TRBD1. The CDR3 has 14 residues. J was trimmed by 4 bases and V by 5 bases; bases with no gene match: 8. Germline V lookup: CDR1 SGHRS, CDR2 YFSETQ. CDR3 sequence: CASSPQTGFTEAFF. The DNA for the CDR3 is TGCGCCAGCAGTCCGCAGACAGGGTTCACTGAAGCTTTCTTT.

The chain uses TRBV3-1 (or the pseudogene TRBV3-2) and TRBJ2-3; 13 bases fit TRBD2. The CDR3 has 15 residues. V lost 4 bases and J lost 7; bases outside the gene matches: 5. CDR1 is LGHDT and CDR2 is YNNKEL in the germline V gene (reference sequence). CDR3 sequence (DNA): TGTGCCAGCAGCCCAACTAGCGGGGGGGGAAATACGCAGTATTTT. It is translated as CASSPTSGGGNTQYF.

This clone has only a few counts. This sequence joins TRBV3-1 (or the pseudogene TRBV3-2) and TRBJ2-7, with 9 bases aligning to TRBD2. The V gene end was trimmed by 1 base and the J gene end by 5 bases; junction bases not matched to a gene: 9. Germline V gene lookup returns CDR1 LGHDT and CDR2 YNNKEL (reference sequence). The CDR3 totals 16 residues. Here the CDR3 DNA reads TGTGCCAGCAGCCAAGGGGTCGCTAGCGGGGAGAACGAGCAGTACTTC. This gives the protein CASSQGVASGENEQYF.

V and J are TRBV5-1 and TRBJ2-5; 8 nucleotides line up with TRBD2. Germline values: CDR1 SGHRS, CDR2 YFSETQ. This CDR3 region has 14 residues. J lost 3 bases, V lost 3 bases, and 4 bases had no gene match. CDR3 sequence reads: CASSSGTREETQYF. The CDR3 DNA follows: TGCGCCAGCAGCTCCGGGACTAGGGAAGAGACCCAGTACTTC. The full variable domain, with the rest looked up from reference TRBV5-1 and TRBJ2-5, is KAGVTQTPRYLIKTRGQQVTLSCSPISGHRSVSWYQQTPGQGLQFLFEYFSETQRNKGNFPGRFSGRQFSNSRSEMNVSTLELGDSALYLCASSSGTREETQYFGPGTRLLVL.

V gene TRBV10-3 combines with J gene TRBJ2-5, with a weak D call TRBD1 (6 bases). Deletions cut 10 bases from V and 4 bases from J, with 13 bases between. Germline V CDR1 and CDR2: ENHRY, SYGVKD. CDR3 length: 12 amino acids. The CDR3 bases are TGTGCCACCTCCGAGGGGGTAGAGACCCAGTACTTC. Residues: CATSEGVETQYF.

This chain links TRBV30 with TRBJ2-2; 15 nucleotides align to TRBD2. After removal of 8 bases from V and 6 bases from J, the junction contained 7 bases not matched to a gene. The germline CDR1 and CDR2 sequences are GTSNPN and SVGIG (reference sequence). The CDR3 runs 15 residues. The CDR3 coding sequence is TGTGCCCTCCGGACTAGCGGGGGGGCGTCCGGGGAGCTGTTTTTT. Translation: CALRTSGGASGELFF.

The chain recombines TRBV11-2 with TRBJ2-5, with 7 bases fitting TRBD1. Losses at the gene ends were 3 bases for V and 5 bases for J; bases not matched to a gene: 3. Germline-derived CDR1 and CDR2 are SGHAT and FQNNGV. The length of the CDR3 is 13 residues. The CDR3 sequence is CASSLDRLETQYF. DNA of the CDR3: TGTGCCAGCAGCTTGGACAGGTTGGAGACCCAGTACTTC.

This rearrangement joins TRBV7-2 to TRBJ1-6; 8 positions agree with TRBD1. This CDR3 region has 16 residues. V lost 5 bases, J lost 3 bases, and 6 bases stayed unmatched. The germline CDR1 and CDR2 sequences are SGHTA and FQGNSA. The CDR3, as DNA: TGTGCCAGCAGCAGGACAGGGCAGATCTATAATTCACCCCTCCACTTT. It encodes CASSRTGQIYNSPLHF.

The J gene is TRBJ2-3, the V gene TRBV2; 9 bases map to TRBD2. Trimming cost V 8 bases and J 3 bases; bases outside gene matches: 6. Germline V gene sequence: CDR1 SNHLY, CDR2 FYNNEI. CDR3 size: 14 residues. CDR3 loop: CASPRGGATDTQYF. CDR3 sequence (DNA): TGTGCCAGCCCTCGCGGGGGGGCAACAGATACGCAGTATTTT. The entire variable domain, with the rest obtained from reference TRBV2 and TRBJ2-3, is as follows: EPEVTQTPSHQVTQMGQEVILRCVPISNHLYFYWYRQILGQKVEFLVSFYNNEISEKSEIFDDQFSVERPDGSNFTLKIRSTKLEDSAMYFCASPRGGATDTQYFGPGTRLTVL.

This sequence joins TRBV7-9 and TRBJ1-1; no firm D call. Germline V gene data show CDR1 as SEHNR and CDR2 as FQNEAQ (reference sequence). The CDR3 has 13 residues. Trimming took 4 bases from V and 3 from J, leaving 9 bases between them. CDR3 DNA sequence: TGTGCCAGCAGCTCCGGGTCGTACACTGAAGCTTTCTTT. This encodes CASSSGSYTEAFF.

A single count supports this clone. The chain employs TRBV2 and TRBJ1-4; D may be TRBD1 (6 bases). Trimming stripped 3 bases from V and 8 bases from J, with 16 bases between. Germline CDR1 reads SNHLY; CDR2 reads FYNNEI. The CDR3 loop spans 15 amino acids. This CDR3 reads CASSEGGALTEKLFF. The CDR3 bases are TGTGCCAGCAGTGAGGGGGGGGCACTGACCGAAAAACTGTTTTTT.

This clone was seen more than once but under ten times. The J gene is TRBJ1-2, the V gene TRBV19, with D maybe TRBD1 (5 bases). Germline loops: CDR1 LNHDA, CDR2 SQIVND (reference sequence). The CDR3 sequence is 15 residues long. Trimming pared 2 bases from V and 2 bases from J, leaving 12 bases between. The CDR3 bases are TGTGCCAGTAGTATATTCGGGGGGTCGAACTATGGCTACACCTTC. The encoded protein is CASSIFGGSNYGYTF.

The genes are TRBV18 and TRBJ1-6; 7 nucleotides match TRBD1. CDR1 KGHSH and CDR2 LQKENI come from the germline V gene. V dropped 3 bases and J dropped 8; count of bases not matched to a gene: 13. CDR3 length equals 17 residues. The CDR3 DNA reads TGTGCCAGCTCACCGACCATCTTGACAGGGTTAGATTCACCCCTCCACTTT. It is translated as CASSPTILTGLDSPLHF.

This clone has only a few counts. The chain recombines TRBV7-6 with TRBJ2-2; a possible D gene is TRBD1 (5 bases). V was clipped by 3 bases and J by 4 bases, with 12 bases between them. This CDR3 is 15 amino acids long. CDR1 is SGHVS, CDR2 FNYEAQ, per germline. CDR3 nucleotide sequence: TGTGCCAGCAGCTTGGCAGGGATCGGCACCGGGGAGCTGTTTTTT. Translated, it gives CASSLAGIGTGELFF.

This rearrangement joins TRBV7-9 to TRBJ2-7; 9 bases map to TRBD1. CDR1 is SEHNR, CDR2 FQNEAQ, per germline (reference sequence). CDR3 length equals 14 residues. Trimming cost V 5 bases and J 2 bases; bases outside gene matches: 4. CDR3 sequence: CASSTRDRAYEQYF. The DNA of the CDR3 is TGTGCCAGCAGCACCCGGGACAGGGCCTACGAGCAGTACTTC.

CDR3 loop: CASSPNRGTEAFF. The CDR3, as DNA: TGTGCCAGCAGTCCGAACAGGGGTACTGAAGCTTTCTTT. The chain links TRBV28 to TRBJ1-1; 7 nucleotides align to TRBD1. The CDR3 is made up of 13 amino acids. The V gene end was trimmed by 5 bases and the J gene end by 5 bases; junction bases not matched to a gene: 5. Germline-derived CDR1 and CDR2 are MDHEN and SYDVKM.

V and J are TRBV21-1 and TRBJ1-5. TRBV21-1 is tagged as a pseudogene. The CDR3 loop spans 15 amino acids. CDR3 DNA: TGTGCCAGCAGCAAGAGCCGGGGGATCGACCAGCCCCAGCATTTT. It is translated as CASSKSRGIDQPQHF.

The chain is built from TRBV6-5 and TRBJ1-5; the D is unclear. Germline CDR1 reads MNHEY; CDR2 reads SVGAGI. Trimming shortened V by 7 bases and J by 5 bases, and 9 bases separated the two germline ends. The CDR3 runs to 12 residues. CDR3 in DNA: TGTGCCAGCAATAACGGGGATCAGCCCCAGCATTTT. Its translation is CASNNGDQPQHF.

The rearrangement uses TRBV5-1 and TRBJ2-7; a weak D match, TRBD1 (6 bases). V gave up 0 bases and J gave up 2 bases, with 15 bases separating them. CDR1 is SGHRS, CDR2 YFSETQ, per germline. The CDR3 is 16 residues long. DNA for the CDR3: TGCGCCAGCAGCTTGGTGGGTATATCAGGGGCCTACGAGCAGTACTTC. Its protein product is CASSLVGISGAYEQYF. The full variable domain, with the rest looked up from reference TRBV5-1 and TRBJ2-7, is KAGVTQTPRYLIKTRGQQVTLSCSPISGHRSVSWYQQTPGQGLQFLFEYFSETQRNKGNFPGRFSGRQFSNSRSEMNVSTLELGDSALYLCASSLVGISGAYEQYFGPGTRLTVT.

The rearrangement links TRBV18 to TRBJ2-7, with D uncertain. The CDR3 length is 14 residues. Per the germline V gene, CDR1 is KGHSH and CDR2 is LQKENI. Between the trimmed V and J ends, which lost 2 bases and 5 bases, there was a span of 13 bases. Written as DNA, the CDR3 is TGTGCCAGCTCACCAATTAATGGGCTCCACGAGCAGTACTTC. Its protein product is CASSPINGLHEQYF. Looking up the rest from reference TRBV18 and TRBJ2-7 gives the full variable domain: NAGVMQNPRHLVRRRGQEARLRCSPMKGHSHVYWYRQLPEEGLKFMVYLQKENIIDESGMPKERFSAEFPKEGPSILRIQQVVRGDSAAYFCASSPINGLHEQYFGPGTRLTVT.

This clone was seen only once. V is TRBV11-2 and J is TRBJ1-1; TRBD1 aligns across 7 bases. V shed 5 bases, J shed 5 bases, and the junction held 11 bases outside the gene matches. The germline V gene has CDR1 SGHAT and CDR2 FQNNGV. The CDR3 loop spans 15 amino acids. Here the CDR3 reads CASSLYRGRETEAFF. The CDR3 DNA reads TGTGCCAGCAGCCTTTACAGGGGAAGGGAGACTGAAGCTTTCTTT.

Only one count was recorded for this clone. This chain uses TRBV6-4 with TRBJ1-6; 7 bases align to TRBD1. The germline gives CDR1 MRHNA, CDR2 SNTAGT. V lost 6 bases, J lost 8 bases, and 4 bases stayed unmatched. The CDR3 runs 13 residues. The CDR3 DNA is TGTGCCAGCAGCGGGGACAGTTATTCACCCCTCCACTTT. Its protein product is CASSGDSYSPLHF.

The genes are TRBV19 and TRBJ2-6, with D tentatively TRBD2 (6 bases). CDR3 size: 15 residues. The V gene's germline CDR1 is LNHDA and CDR2 SQIVND (reference sequence). V was cut by 7 bases and J by 2 bases, with 12 bases left in between. The CDR3 loop is CASMGWEAGANVLTF. The CDR3 coding sequence is TGTGCCAGTATGGGGTGGGAGGCTGGGGCCAACGTCCTGACTTTC.

This chain links TRBV9 with TRBJ2-7; 8 bases agree with TRBD1. The trim removed 0 bases at V and 3 bases at J, leaving 5 bases unmatched. Germline V gene sequence: CDR1 SGDLS, CDR2 YYNGEE. This CDR3 has 15 residues. The CDR3 loop is CASSVDFGTGYEQYF. CDR3 bases: TGTGCCAGCAGCGTAGATTTCGGGACAGGCTACGAGCAGTACTTC.

This chain joins TRBV14 and TRBJ2-1; D might be TRBD1 (5 bases). Trimming shortened V by 0 bases and J by 7 bases, and 10 bases separated the two germline ends. CDR1 is SGHDN and CDR2 is FVKESK in the germline V gene. The CDR3 extends over 14 amino acids. CDR3 bases: TGTGCCAGCAGCCAAGATCTAGGGGATAATGAGCAGTTCTTC. Amino acids: CASSQDLGDNEQFF.